The clone carrying this T cell receptor beta chain occurred a few times. Its specificity is not known. A multiplex PCR was run with 60 Vbeta primers and 13 Jbeta primers. Libraries were prepared by immunoSEQ multiplex PCR; TCRdb keeps only in-frame clonotypes and omits some of them. Here the sample spans some 170,000 clones, around 79% being singletons. CDR1 and CDR2 (germline): SGHRS, YFSETQ. CDR3 length: 13 amino acids. These data originate in a study of cytomegalovirus exposure and HLA in healthy donors. Study-level background: Some 180 million T cells yielded some 120 million unique TCR beta sequences in earlier analysis.

Study-wide results and limits: The authors excluded some V segments, including TRBV6-2 and TRBV6-3, as indistinguishable. The authors confirmed in vitro that a few CMV-associated chains were specific for CMV antigens.

The specimen sequenced was PBMCs. The sequence came from a man between 40 and 49 years old in good health and CMV-seropositive. The chain has TRBV5-1 and TRBJ2-5; D not resolved. The end of the DNA is better explained by TRBJ2-7, so the J call may be wrong. This CDR3 is CASSLASNYEQYF. The DNA for the CDR3 is TGCGCCAGCAGCTTGGCTTCTAATTACGAGCAGTACTTC.